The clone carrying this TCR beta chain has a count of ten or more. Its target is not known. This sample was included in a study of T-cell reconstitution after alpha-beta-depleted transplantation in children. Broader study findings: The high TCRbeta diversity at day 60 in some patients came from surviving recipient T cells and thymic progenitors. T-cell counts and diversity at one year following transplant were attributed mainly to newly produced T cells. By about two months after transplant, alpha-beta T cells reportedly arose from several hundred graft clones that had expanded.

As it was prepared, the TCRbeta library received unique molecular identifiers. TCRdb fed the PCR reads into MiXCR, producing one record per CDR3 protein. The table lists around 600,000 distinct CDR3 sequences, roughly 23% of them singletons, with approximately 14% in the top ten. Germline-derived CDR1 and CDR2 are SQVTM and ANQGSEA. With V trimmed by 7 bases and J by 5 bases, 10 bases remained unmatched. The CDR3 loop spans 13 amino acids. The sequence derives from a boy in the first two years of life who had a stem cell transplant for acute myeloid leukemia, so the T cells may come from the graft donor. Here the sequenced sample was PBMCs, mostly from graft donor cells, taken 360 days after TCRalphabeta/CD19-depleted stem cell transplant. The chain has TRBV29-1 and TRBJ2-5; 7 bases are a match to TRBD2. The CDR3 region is CSAGDYQPETQYF. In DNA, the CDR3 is TGCAGCGCCGGGGACTACCAGCCGGAGACCCAGTACTTC.